These 32 T cell receptor beta chains originate from one sample sequenced in a study of blood T cell repertoires in COVID-19. TCRdb's table, derived via immunoSEQ multiplex PCR, lists solely in-frame clones and lacks some. The data hold roughly 200,000 clones, with about 80% observed a single time. Sequencing was performed on peripheral blood. The receptors shown here come from a human donor in a cohort sampled during active COVID-19.

The chain uses TRBV7-3 and TRBJ2-2; 9 nucleotides line up with TRBD1. J was trimmed by 6 bases and V by 3 bases; bases with no gene match: 14. CDR3 length: 18 residues. Germline loops: CDR1 SGHTA, CDR2 FQGTGA. The DNA for the CDR3 is TGTGCCAGCAGCTTCAGCCCGACAGGGGGGGTTAATCCCGGGGAGCTGTTTTTT. The encoded protein is CASSFSPTGGVNPGELFF.

The chain links TRBV18 to TRBJ2-7; maybe TRBD1 (6 bases). Trimming took 6 bases from V and 3 from J, leaving 15 bases between them. There are 14 residues in the CDR3. The V gene's germline CDR1 is KGHSH and CDR2 LQKENI. Here the CDR3 DNA reads TGTGCCAGCTCTCGCCAGGGGTGGAACTACGAGCAGTACTTC. Residues: CASSRQGWNYEQYF.

The chain carries TRBV6-5 and TRBJ2-7, with TRBD1 as a possible D gene (6 bases). The CDR3 length is 14 residues. Trimming left V 6 bases short and J 3 bases short, with 15 bases between. Germline CDR1 and CDR2: MNHEY and SVGAGI. CDR3 nucleotides: TGTGCCAGCAGAACAGGGTTCGGGTTCTACGAGCAGTACTTC. This sequence encodes CASRTGFGFYEQYF.

The chain combines TRBV7-9 with TRBJ2-7, with D maybe TRBD2 (5 bases). Germline CDR1 reads SEHNR; CDR2 reads FQNEAQ (reference sequence). V lost 3 bases to trimming and J lost 5 bases, with 8 bases between them. This CDR3 comprises 12 residues. The CDR3 region has the DNA TGTGCCAGCAGCTTTCTCGGGGACGAGCAGTACTTC. Translation: CASSFLGDEQYF.

The chain is built from TRBV5-1 and TRBJ1-1; TRBD1 matches at 7 bases. The CDR3 has 14 residues. V lost 4 bases, J lost 1 base, and 4 bases stayed unmatched. Germline CDR1 is SGHRS and CDR2 is YFSETQ. The CDR3 reads CASSPGTANTEAFF. In nucleotides, the CDR3 is TGCGCCAGCAGCCCGGGGACAGCGAACACTGAAGCTTTCTTT.

V and J are TRBV4-1 and TRBJ1-6; perhaps TRBD1 as D (6 bases). V gave up 2 bases and J gave up 5 bases, with 13 bases separating them. The CDR3 length is 16 residues. The germline V gene encodes CDR1 MGHRA and CDR2 YSYEKL. CDR3 in amino acids: CASSQSQGPNNSPLHF. CDR3 coding DNA: TGCGCCAGCAGCCAATCACAGGGTCCCAATAATTCACCCCTCCACTTT.

The chain is built from TRBV19 and TRBJ1-5; possible D gene TRBD1, 6 bases. The V gene lost 5 bases and the J gene lost 3 bases, with 11 bases spanning the gap. This CDR3 contains 14 residues. Germline CDR1 and CDR2: LNHDA and SQIVND (reference sequence). The CDR3 spells CASSVQGSNQPQHF. As DNA, the CDR3 is TGTGCCAGTAGTGTACAGGGTTCCAATCAGCCCCAGCATTTT.

This chain joins TRBV19 and TRBJ2-3; 8 bases agree with TRBD2. Germline V gene lookup returns CDR1 LNHDA and CDR2 SQIVND (reference sequence). The junction had 14 bases not matched to a gene; V was cut back by 2 bases and J by 1 base. The CDR3 is 19 amino acids. CDR3 DNA: TGTGCCAGTAGTATATTCAATGGACTGGGACTAGTTGGCACAGATACGCAGTATTTT. It encodes CASSIFNGLGLVGTDTQYF.

This clone appeared a single time. This chain joins TRBV19 and TRBJ1-2; D remains unclear. Germline lookup yields CDR1 LNHDA and CDR2 SQIVND (reference sequence). V lost 7 bases and J 4 bases, leaving 19 bases between the germline ends. The CDR3 contains 15 residues. This CDR3 is CASKVGQVEGYGYTF. CDR3 nucleotide sequence: TGTGCCAGTAAGGTCGGTCAGGTGGAAGGCTATGGCTACACCTTC.

This clone was counted between two and nine times. This chain joins TRBV5-3 and TRBJ2-7; 14 positions match TRBD2. TRBV5-3 is flagged as an ORF with uncertain function. Losses at the gene ends were 4 bases for V and 2 bases for J; bases not matched to a gene: 8. The CDR3 is made up of 17 amino acids. Here the CDR3 DNA reads TGTGCCAGAAGCCTGGGACTAGCGGGAGTGGGGCCCTACGAGCAGTACTTC. Translation gives CARSLGLAGVGPYEQYF.

J is TRBJ1-1 and V is TRBV4-1; D unresolved. The germline CDR1 and CDR2 sequences are MGHRA and YSYEKL. Trimming took off 1 base at V and 0 bases at J, with 9 bases between the two ends. The CDR3 is 15 residues long. This chain's CDR3 is CASSQGPAMNTEAFF. The CDR3 coding sequence is TGCGCCAGCAGCCAAGGTCCCGCTATGAACACTGAAGCTTTCTTT.

V usage is TRBV3-1 (or the pseudogene TRBV3-2) and J usage is TRBJ1-1; D gene uncertain. This CDR3 region has 13 residues. The V gene lost 2 bases and the J gene lost 5 bases, with 9 bases spanning the gap. In germline, CDR1 is LGHDT, CDR2 YNNKEL (reference sequence). This CDR3 is CASSQRPGTEAFF. CDR3 nucleotide sequence: TGTGCCAGCAGCCAACGTCCGGGGACTGAAGCTTTCTTT.

This clone was recorded a few times. This chain uses TRBV4-3 with TRBJ2-7; TRBD2 agrees at 7 bases. The CDR3 has 17 amino acids. Trimming cost V 0 bases and J 4 bases; bases outside gene matches: 12. The germline V gene has CDR1 LGHNA and CDR2 YSLEER. The CDR3 region has the DNA TGCGCCAGCAGCCAAGATGCGGGGGTAGCGCCTCAATACGAGCAGTACTTC. Protein product: CASSQDAGVAPQYEQYF.

The chain combines TRBV3-1 (or the pseudogene TRBV3-2) with TRBJ1-5; perhaps TRBD1 as D (6 bases). Trimming removed 1 base at V and 3 bases at J, with 19 bases between. From germline, CDR1 is LGHDT and CDR2 YNNKEL (reference sequence). The CDR3 totals 18 residues. The CDR3 protein is CASSQAPTGRLTNQPQHF. In DNA form, the CDR3 reads TGTGCCAGCAGCCAAGCACCTACAGGGAGACTCACCAATCAGCCCCAGCATTTT.

The V gene is TRBV2, the J gene TRBJ2-3; D not resolved. The length of the CDR3 is 13 residues. The germline V gene has CDR1 SNHLY and CDR2 FYNNEI. Trimming stripped 3 bases from V and 4 bases from J, with 8 bases between. The DNA of the CDR3 is TGTGCCAGCAGTGATCTAGGCCCAGATACGCAGTATTTT. This encodes CASSDLGPDTQYF.

V and J are TRBV25-1 and TRBJ2-7, with TRBD1 matching over 9 bases. Trimming removed 8 bases from V and 4 bases from J; junction bases left unmatched: 12. The CDR3 is 15 residues long. Germline CDR1 MGHDK, CDR2 SYGVNS. CDR3 nucleotide sequence: TGTGCCAGCCAAGACCCCCGGGACAGGGTATACGAGCAGTACTTC. This sequence encodes CASQDPRDRVYEQYF.

This clone occurred a few times. The chain recombines TRBV20-1 with TRBJ2-7, with D possibly TRBD2 on 6 matching bases. This CDR3 is 10 amino acids long. Germline CDR1 DFQATT, CDR2 SNEGSKA (reference sequence). CDR3 residues: CRQNGGEQYF. The CDR3 region has the DNA TGCAGGCAAAATGGGGGGGAGCAGTACTTC.

This chain links TRBV9 with TRBJ1-5; TRBD1 aligns across 7 bases. The CDR3 totals 15 residues. Trimming at V came to 2 bases and at J to 4 bases, leaving 6 bases not matched to a gene. Germline assignment: CDR1 SGDLS and CDR2 YYNGEE. The CDR3 here is CASSVGTVENQPQHF. CDR3 in DNA: TGTGCCAGCAGCGTCGGGACAGTGGAAAATCAGCCCCAGCATTTT.

This clone was observed once. This sequence joins TRBV5-4 and TRBJ2-6, with TRBD2 as a possible D gene (6 bases). The germline gives CDR1 SGHNT, CDR2 YYREEE (reference sequence). Trimming left V 2 bases short and J 0 bases short, with 12 bases between. The CDR3 extends over 17 amino acids. In DNA, the CDR3 is TGTGCCAGCAGCTTAGGCGGGGTGCCCTCTGGGGCCAACGTCCTGACTTTC. Translating it yields CASSLGGVPSGANVLTF.

The rearrangement joins TRBV6-5 to TRBJ2-7; TRBD1 matches 7 bases. The V and J ends lost 6 bases and 3 bases, in that order; junction bases with no gene match: 11. Germline V gene lookup returns CDR1 MNHEY and CDR2 SVGAGI. The CDR3 totals 15 residues. The CDR3: CASSHDRVVGYEQYF. The CDR3 DNA is TGTGCCAGCAGCCACGACAGGGTGGTGGGCTACGAGCAGTACTTC.

The chain employs TRBV7-2 and TRBJ2-7; 8 bases map to TRBD2. Germline CDR1 SGHTA, CDR2 FQGNSA. This CDR3 spans 15 amino acids. Germline trimming cut 3 bases from V and 2 bases from J; bases unmatched to any gene: 6. CDR3 protein: CASSFSRGGPYEQYF. The CDR3 DNA is TGTGCCAGCAGCTTCTCTCGGGGGGGCCCCTACGAGCAGTACTTC.

This chain joins TRBV9 and TRBJ2-3, with D possibly being TRBD2 (7 bases). Trimming removed 0 bases from V and 1 base from J, with 15 bases in between. This CDR3 region has 17 residues. Germline V gene sequence: CDR1 SGDLS, CDR2 YYNGEE. The CDR3 nucleotides read TGTGCCAGCAGCGTAGGTGGGCGGGGGCCCCGCACAGATACGCAGTATTTT. Translation gives CASSVGGRGPRTDTQYF.

The table lists this clone with a count of one. This rearrangement joins TRBV27 to TRBJ1-1, with 9 bases lining up with TRBD1. V shed 1 base, J shed 1 base, and the junction held 7 bases outside the gene matches. Per germline, CDR1 MNHEY and CDR2 SMNVEV (reference sequence). This CDR3 region has 17 residues. CDR3 coding DNA: TGTGCCAGCAGTTTATTGACAGGGGGGGGCCGGAACACTGAAGCTTTCTTT. This translates into CASSLLTGGGRNTEAFF.

This chain joins TRBV3-1 (or the pseudogene TRBV3-2) and TRBJ1-6, with D unclear. In germline, CDR1 is LGHDT, CDR2 YNNKEL (reference sequence). The CDR3 sequence is 14 residues long. V lost 6 bases to trimming and J lost 6 bases, with 12 bases between them. The DNA of the CDR3 is TGTGCCAGCAGTTTACTCGAGGGTAATTCACCCCTCCACTTT. Translating it yields CASSLLEGNSPLHF.

The chain recombines TRBV11-3 with TRBJ2-1; 7 nucleotides align to TRBD1. In germline, CDR1 is SGHNT, CDR2 YENEEA. J gave up 10 bases and V 5 bases, and 8 bases lay outside the gene matches. This CDR3 is 13 amino acids long. The CDR3 loop reads CASSPGTVGEQFF. The CDR3 nucleotides read TGTGCCAGCAGCCCCGGGACAGTTGGAGAGCAGTTCTTC.

The chain joins TRBV19 to TRBJ2-2; the D gene is possibly TRBD1 (6 bases). The CDR3 is 17 amino acids. V was shortened by 1 base and J by 6 bases, with 18 bases between the two germline ends. Germline V CDR1 and CDR2: LNHDA, SQIVND (reference sequence). Here the CDR3 reads CASSIAQGLFGAGELFF. CDR3 sequence (DNA): TGTGCCAGTAGTATAGCCCAGGGGTTATTTGGCGCCGGGGAGCTGTTTTTT.

The V and J genes are TRBV2 and TRBJ2-4; the match to TRBD1 covers 12 bases. Germline lookup yields CDR1 SNHLY and CDR2 FYNNEI. The length of the CDR3 is 17 residues. Trimming took 1 base from V and 9 from J; bases not matched to a gene: 10. The CDR3 sequence is CASSEVRTGTGGSIQYF. The CDR3 DNA follows: TGTGCCAGCAGTGAAGTGCGGACCGGGACAGGGGGCTCCATTCAGTACTTC. The complete variable domain, with remaining parts taken from reference TRBV2 and TRBJ2-4, reads EPEVTQTPSHQVTQMGQEVILRCVPISNHLYFYWYRQILGQKVEFLVSFYNNEISEKSEIFDDQFSVERPDGSNFTLKIRSTKLEDSAMYFCASSEVRTGTGGSIQYFGAGTRLSVL.

The CDR3 sequence: CASSRVRMDTQYF. DNA of the CDR3: TGCGCCAGCAGCCGAGTCCGAATGGATACGCAGTATTTT. The chain has TRBV4-3 and TRBJ2-3; D is uncertain. Trimming removed 4 bases at V and 6 bases at J, with 11 bases between. CDR3 length: 13 amino acids. Germline V lookup: CDR1 LGHNA, CDR2 YSLEER.

The gene calls are TRBV25-1 and TRBJ2-7; 10 nucleotides align to TRBD2. This CDR3 has 14 amino acids. V dropped 6 bases and J dropped 0; count of bases not matched to a gene: 2. Germline values: CDR1 MGHDK, CDR2 SYGVNS. The CDR3 loop reads CASRPSGSSYEQYF. The CDR3 nucleotides are TGTGCCAGCAGGCCTAGCGGGAGCTCCTACGAGCAGTACTTC.

This clone has a single count. This chain uses TRBV6-5 with TRBJ2-3; D not resolved. The CDR3 extends over 12 amino acids. Looked up from germline, CDR1 is MNHEY and CDR2 is SVGAGI. The V end was cut by 8 bases, the J end by 6 bases, with 12 bases between. The CDR3 region is CASRLLWDTQYF. The CDR3 nucleotides are TGTGCCAGCCGACTCCTTTGGGATACGCAGTATTTT.

The chain has TRBV3-1 (or the pseudogene TRBV3-2) and TRBJ1-4, with D perhaps TRBD1 (6 bases). This CDR3 has 15 residues. The germline V gene has CDR1 LGHDT and CDR2 YNNKEL (reference sequence). V was cut by 1 base and J by 8 bases, with 14 bases left in between. The CDR3 DNA is TGTGCCAGCAGCCAAGGCCGGGAGGGGGTCGAAAAACTGTTTTTT. This encodes CASSQGREGVEKLFF.

This chain joins TRBV7-2 and TRBJ2-7, with D perhaps matching TRBD2 (5 bases). CDR3 length: 16 amino acids. Germline-derived CDR1 and CDR2 are SGHTA and FQGNSA. V gave up 5 bases and J gave up 1 base, with 18 bases separating them. The CDR3 DNA follows: TGTGCCAGCAGCCGGATCGGGGTTTTTGGGTCCTACGAGCAGTACTTC. It encodes CASSRIGVFGSYEQYF.